The 12 T cell receptor beta chains given below trace back to one sample, sequenced in a study. One entry per CDR3 protein results from TCRdb running MiXCR on the RT-PCR reads. Of almost 700,000 distinct CDR3 sequences listed, over 12% are singletons. Sequenced material: memory CD4+ T cells from blood. These receptors came from a female donor in good health, serving as a healthy control.

This clonotype was observed many times. This chain joins TRBV20-1 and TRBJ2-1, with 7 bases lining up with TRBD2. Germline-derived CDR1 and CDR2 are DFQATT and SNEGSKA (reference sequence). The CDR3 is 14 residues long. The ends lost 5 bases at V and 6 bases at J; junction bases unmatched: 10. CDR3 sequence (DNA): TGCAGTGCTGGGGGGGGTCCGACCTTCAATGAGCAGTTCTTC. It translates to CSAGGGPTFNEQFF.

The J gene is TRBJ1-4, the V gene TRBV6-5; TRBD1 matches 7 bases. Looked up from germline, CDR1 is MNHEY and CDR2 is SVGAGI. J gave up 8 bases and V 6 bases, and 9 bases lay outside the gene matches. This CDR3 contains 14 residues. The CDR3 sequence: CASRESTGREKLFF. As DNA, the CDR3 is TGTGCCAGCAGGGAATCGACAGGGCGGGAAAAACTGTTTTTT.

The J gene is TRBJ1-5, the V gene TRBV5-6; D not resolved. CDR1 is SGHDT, CDR2 YYEEEE, per germline. The CDR3 spans 14 residues. Between the trimmed V and J ends, which lost 4 bases and 2 bases, there was a span of 10 bases. The CDR3: CASSISAGNQPQHF. The CDR3 region has the DNA TGTGCCAGCAGCATCAGCGCAGGCAATCAGCCCCAGCATTTT.

This clonotype was recorded many times. V is TRBV7-2 and J is TRBJ2-7; 7 bases are a match to TRBD2. This CDR3 spans 16 amino acids. The J segment lost 4 bases and the V segment lost 1 base, leaving 10 bases of the junction unmatched. The germline V gene encodes CDR1 SGHTA and CDR2 FQGNSA. The CDR3 sequence: CASSLGSGGEGYEQYF. In DNA, the CDR3 is TGTGCCAGCAGCTTAGGATCAGGCGGGGAGGGATACGAGCAGTACTTC.

This clonotype was seen only a few times. The rearrangement uses TRBV6-6 and TRBJ1-3; D is ambiguous. Germline loops: CDR1 MNHNY, CDR2 SVGAGI (reference sequence). Trimming took 6 bases from V and 2 from J, leaving 11 bases between them. This CDR3 is built from 14 residues. CDR3 sequence reads: CASRFGSPGNTIYF. The CDR3 nucleotides are TGTGCCAGCAGATTCGGGTCTCCTGGAAACACCATATATTTT.

This clonotype was observed a few times. This chain uses TRBV5-4 with TRBJ2-5; perhaps TRBD2 as D (6 bases). With 4 bases removed from V and 2 bases from J, the gap between germline ends came to 18 bases. The CDR3 has 16 residues. Germline V lookup: CDR1 SGHNT, CDR2 YYREEE (reference sequence). The chain's CDR3 is CASSQTGTGQQETQYF. As DNA, the CDR3 is TGTGCCAGCAGCCAAACCGGGACTGGCCAACAAGAGACCCAGTACTTC.

This clonotype was seen at least ten times. The chain is built from TRBV12-3 or TRBV12-4 and TRBJ2-4; weak D call: TRBD2 (8 bases). V lost 6 bases, J lost 7 bases, and 22 bases lay in between. The CDR3 is 16 residues long. The DNA of the CDR3 is TGTGCCAGCAGCCCCCGGGGGGGGGCAGGGGGGAACATTCAGTACTTC. It encodes CASSPRGGAGGNIQYF.

In this sample, this clonotype turned up a few times. In DNA form, the CDR3 reads TGTGCCAGCAGCCTTGACCCGACAGGCTCGGGGGTTACTTCACCCCTCCACTTT. It codes for CASSLDPTGSGVTSPLHF. The V call is TRBV5-5, the J call TRBJ1-6, with D perhaps matching TRBD1 (6 bases). Germline CDR1 reads SGHKS; CDR2 reads YYEKEE (reference sequence). Trimming took off 4 bases at V and 9 bases at J, with 26 bases between the two ends. This CDR3 contains 18 residues.

The CDR3 spells CASSALPPYTEAFF. CDR3 in DNA: TGTGCCAGCAGCGCACTACCTCCCTACACTGAAGCTTTCTTT. The chain couples TRBV9 to TRBJ1-1; D is unclear. This CDR3 is built from 14 residues. Germline V CDR1 and CDR2: SGDLS, YYNGEE. V shed 3 bases and J shed 3 bases, with 12 bases lying between them.

The chain is built from TRBV28 and TRBJ2-7; 8 nucleotides match TRBD2. CDR1 is MDHEN and CDR2 is SYDVKM in the germline V gene. The CDR3 consists of 14 residues. Trimming at V came to 1 base and at J to 6 bases, leaving 5 bases not matched to a gene. The CDR3 loop reads CASSLYEREIEQYF. The CDR3 DNA follows: TGTGCCAGCAGTTTATATGAGCGGGAGATCGAGCAGTACTTC.

The rearrangement links TRBV20-1 to TRBJ2-1, with D perhaps matching TRBD1 (7 bases). This CDR3 region has 13 residues. V was trimmed by 6 bases and J by 6 bases, leaving 15 bases between them. The germline V gene has CDR1 DFQATT and CDR2 SNEGSKA (reference sequence). The CDR3 DNA reads TGCAGTGCGGCAGGGGGGCCATCCAATGAGCAGTTCTTC. It is translated as CSAAGGPSNEQFF.

As regards this clonotype: A much more abundant neighbour one base away suggests this may be a read error. The chain is built from TRBV12-3 or TRBV12-4 and TRBJ2-3; TRBD1 matches at 8 bases. The CDR3 runs 14 residues. CDR3 sequence: CSSSWDRHTDTQYF. The CDR3 DNA reads TGTTCCAGCAGTTGGGACAGGCACACAGATACGCAGTATTTT.